A selection of T cell receptor beta chains follows, all from one sample in a study of blood T cell repertoires in COVID-19. Produced via immunoSEQ multiplex PCR; TCRdb's table is partial and in-frame only. The sample lists some 100,000 clones, approximately 90% occurring once. Input material: peripheral blood. The receptors here all came from a man in his forties or fifties with acute or convalescent COVID-19. The CDR3 runs from the conserved cysteine through the conserved F or W. A D gene is named only where the DNA matches it firmly. Size is omitted from some rows. Given values are once, few, many or a class for expanded clones.

d_gene: TRBD2
v_gene: TRBV4-1
j_gene: TRBJ2-7
abundance: NA
CDR3aa: CASSQDGPGGSLYEQYF
CDR3nt: TGCGCCAGCAGCCAAGATGGGCCGGGCGGGAGTCTCTACGAGCAGTACTTC

d_gene: TRBD1
v_gene: TRBV10-3
j_gene: TRBJ2-7
abundance: once
CDR3aa: CAISRTGVQWEQYF
CDR3nt: TGTGCCATCAGTCGGACAGGGGTACAATGGGAGCAGTACTTC

d_gene: NA
v_gene: TRBV28
j_gene: TRBJ2-7
abundance: NA
CDR3aa: CASSQTGFGYEQYF
CDR3nt: TGTGCCAGCAGTCAAACAGGATTCGGATACGAGCAGTACTTC

d_gene: NA
v_gene: TRBV11-3
j_gene: TRBJ2-7
abundance: NA
CDR3aa: CASSLSAYEQYF
CDR3nt: TGTGCCAGCAGCTTATCCGCCTACGAGCAGTACTTC

d_gene: NA
v_gene: TRBV19
j_gene: TRBJ2-2
abundance: few
CDR3aa: CASSILGAANTGELFF
CDR3nt: TGTGCCAGTAGTATATTGGGGGCTGCGAACACCGGGGAGCTGTTTTTT

d_gene: NA
v_gene: TRBV27
j_gene: TRBJ1-1
abundance: NA
CDR3aa: CASSLSGGEAFF
CDR3nt: TGTGCCAGCAGTTTATCGGGAGGGGAAGCTTTCTTT

d_gene: NA
v_gene: TRBV5-1
j_gene: TRBJ1-2
abundance: NA
CDR3aa: CASSLGGAEYGYTF
CDR3nt: TGCGCCAGCAGCTTGGGTGGGGCGGAATATGGCTACACCTTC

d_gene: TRBD1
v_gene: TRBV6-1
j_gene: TRBJ2-7
abundance: NA
CDR3aa: CASSEAGGRGLVLSYEQYF
CDR3nt: TGTGCCAGCAGTGAAGCCGGGGGCAGGGGGCTAGTCCTTTCCTACGAGCAGTACTTC

d_gene: NA
v_gene: TRBV30
j_gene: TRBJ2-3
abundance: NA
CDR3aa: CAWSDSWKQYF
CDR3nt: TGTGCCTGGAGCGACTCTTGGAAGCAGTATTTT

d_gene: TRBD1
v_gene: TRBV18
j_gene: TRBJ1-2
abundance: NA
CDR3aa: CASSAGTDIYGYTF
CDR3nt: TGTGCCAGCTCAGCCGGGACAGATATCTATGGCTACACCTTC

d_gene: TRBD1
v_gene: TRBV2
j_gene: TRBJ2-7
abundance: NA
CDR3aa: CASSGGPGQVSYEQYF
CDR3nt: TGTGCCAGCAGTGGGGGACCGGGACAGGTTTCCTACGAGCAGTACTTC

d_gene: NA
v_gene: TRBV18
j_gene: TRBJ1-2
abundance: NA
CDR3aa: CASSPGNSPGYGYTF
CDR3nt: TGTGCCAGCTCACCAGGGAACAGTCCGGGGTATGGCTACACCTTC

d_gene: TRBD1
v_gene: TRBV25-1
j_gene: TRBJ1-2
abundance: few
CDR3aa: CASSPGGTGDYYGYTF
CDR3nt: TGTGCCAGCAGCCCCGGCGGTACAGGGGATTACTATGGCTACACCTTC

d_gene: NA
v_gene: TRBV5-1
j_gene: TRBJ1-1
abundance: NA
CDR3aa: CASSLVGGVNTEAFF
CDR3nt: TGCGCCAGCAGCTTGGTAGGAGGCGTGAACACTGAAGCTTTCTTT

d_gene: NA
v_gene: TRBV21-1
j_gene: TRBJ1-3
abundance: NA
CDR3aa: CASSKTRQGSENTIYF
CDR3nt: TGTGCCAGCAGCAAAACCCGACAGGGGAGTGAAAACACCATATATTTT

d_gene: TRBD1
v_gene: TRBV12-3/TRBV12-4
j_gene: TRBJ2-5
abundance: NA
CDR3aa: CASNHRGETQYF
CDR3nt: TGTGCCAGCAACCACAGGGGAGAGACCCAGTACTTC

d_gene: NA
v_gene: TRBV10-3
j_gene: TRBJ2-1
abundance: NA
CDR3aa: CAIRDGGGNEQFF
CDR3nt: TGTGCCATCAGGGACGGAGGTGGGAATGAGCAGTTCTTC

d_gene: NA
v_gene: TRBV11-2
j_gene: TRBJ1-6
abundance: few
CDR3aa: CASSFSGWDSPLHF
CDR3nt: TGTGCCAGCAGCTTCTCCGGGTGGGATTCACCCCTCCACTTT

d_gene: NA
v_gene: TRBV29-1
j_gene: TRBJ1-3
abundance: NA
CDR3aa: CSVRHNSGNTIYF
CDR3nt: TGCAGCGTTCGACATAACTCTGGAAACACCATATATTTT

d_gene: TRBD2
v_gene: TRBV27
j_gene: TRBJ2-3
abundance: NA
CDR3aa: CASSRASGWGTDTQYF
CDR3nt: TGTGCCAGCAGCCGGGCTAGCGGGTGGGGCACAGATACGCAGTATTTT

d_gene: NA
v_gene: TRBV5-6
j_gene: TRBJ1-2
abundance: NA
CDR3aa: CASSLTIGQGISGYTF
CDR3nt: TGTGCCAGCAGCTTGACGATTGGACAAGGGATTTCGGGCTACACCTTC

d_gene: TRBD2
v_gene: TRBV7-6
j_gene: TRBJ2-2
abundance: NA
CDR3aa: CASSFGREAGTGELFF
CDR3nt: TGTGCCAGCAGCTTTGGGCGGGAGGCAGGCACCGGGGAGCTGTTTTTT

d_gene: NA
v_gene: TRBV30
j_gene: TRBJ2-7
abundance: NA
CDR3aa: CAWQVPGVHEQYF
CDR3nt: TGTGCCTGGCAGGTCCCCGGGGTCCACGAGCAGTACTTC

d_gene: NA
v_gene: TRBV5-4
j_gene: TRBJ2-3
abundance: NA
CDR3aa: CASSLRVGVTDTQYF
CDR3nt: TGTGCCAGCAGCTTGCGGGTCGGAGTCACAGATACGCAGTATTTT

d_gene: NA
v_gene: TRBV2
j_gene: TRBJ1-3
abundance: few
CDR3aa: CASSAIQGTSGNTIYF
CDR3nt: TGTGCCAGCAGTGCAATCCAGGGGACCTCTGGAAACACCATATATTTT

d_gene: NA
v_gene: TRBV19
j_gene: TRBJ2-1
abundance: NA
CDR3aa: CASSMVDSISRNEQFF
CDR3nt: TGTGCCAGTAGTATGGTAGACAGCATTTCCCGCAATGAGCAGTTCTTC

d_gene: TRBD2
v_gene: TRBV7-8
j_gene: TRBJ2-7
abundance: once
CDR3aa: CASRRDYHEQYF
CDR3nt: TGTGCCAGCAGAAGGGACTACCATGAGCAGTACTTC

d_gene: NA
v_gene: TRBV27
j_gene: TRBJ1-1
abundance: NA
CDR3aa: CASSLLGDHTEAFF
CDR3nt: TGTGCCAGCAGTTTATTGGGCGACCACACTGAAGCTTTCTTT

d_gene: TRBD1
v_gene: TRBV27
j_gene: TRBJ1-6
abundance: NA
CDR3aa: CVSSFRQGDSPLHF
CDR3nt: TGTGTCAGCAGTTTCAGACAGGGGGATTCACCCCTCCACTTT

d_gene: TRBD1
v_gene: TRBV6-5
j_gene: TRBJ1-1
abundance: NA
CDR3aa: CASSSDRGLLFTEAFF
CDR3nt: TGTGCCAGCAGTTCGGACAGGGGGCTCCTTTTCACTGAAGCTTTCTTT

d_gene: TRBD2
v_gene: TRBV4-1
j_gene: TRBJ2-1
abundance: once
CDR3aa: CASSQGGLAGDYNEQFF
CDR3nt: TGCGCCAGCAGCCAAGGAGGACTAGCGGGAGACTACAATGAGCAGTTCTTC

d_gene: TRBD1
v_gene: TRBV9
j_gene: TRBJ2-1
abundance: NA
CDR3aa: CASSPEGDRINEQFF
CDR3nt: TGTGCCAGCAGCCCCGAGGGGGACAGAATTAATGAGCAGTTCTTC

d_gene: NA
v_gene: TRBV11-2
j_gene: TRBJ1-1
abundance: NA
CDR3aa: CASSLKTGNTEAFF
CDR3nt: TGTGCCAGCAGCTTAAAGACAGGGAACACTGAAGCTTTCTTT

d_gene: TRBD1
v_gene: TRBV3-1/TRBV3-2
j_gene: TRBJ1-6
abundance: NA
CDR3aa: CASSQTGAMGSPLHF
CDR3nt: TGTGCCAGCAGCCAAACAGGGGCAATGGGTTCACCCCTCCACTTT

d_gene: TRBD1
v_gene: TRBV10-3
j_gene: TRBJ2-1
abundance: NA
CDR3aa: CATAGQGLNYNEQFF
CDR3nt: TGTGCCACCGCCGGACAGGGTTTGAACTACAATGAGCAGTTCTTC

d_gene: NA
v_gene: TRBV5-1
j_gene: TRBJ2-7
abundance: NA
CDR3aa: CASRYESYEQYF
CDR3nt: TGCGCCAGCAGGTATGAGTCCTACGAGCAGTACTTC

d_gene: TRBD1
v_gene: TRBV19
j_gene: TRBJ2-2
abundance: NA
CDR3aa: CASSSERTGANTGELFF
CDR3nt: TGTGCCAGTAGTTCAGAACGGACAGGTGCGAACACCGGGGAGCTGTTTTTT

d_gene: NA
v_gene: TRBV19
j_gene: TRBJ1-1
abundance: NA
CDR3aa: CASSPRGGNTEAFF
CDR3nt: TGTGCCAGTAGTCCGAGAGGAGGGAACACTGAAGCTTTCTTT

d_gene: TRBD1
v_gene: TRBV29-1
j_gene: TRBJ1-1
abundance: NA
CDR3aa: CSVNEGANTEAFF
CDR3nt: TGCAGCGTTAACGAGGGGGCGAACACTGAAGCTTTCTTT

d_gene: TRBD2
v_gene: TRBV2
j_gene: TRBJ2-7
abundance: NA
CDR3aa: CASQLARPYEQYF
CDR3nt: TGTGCCAGTCAACTAGCGCGCCCCTACGAGCAGTACTTC

d_gene: TRBD1
v_gene: TRBV6-5
j_gene: TRBJ1-4
abundance: NA
CDR3aa: CASSFSGQWVEKLFF
CDR3nt: TGTGCCAGCAGTTTTTCGGGACAGTGGGTTGAAAAACTGTTTTTT

d_gene: NA
v_gene: TRBV6-2/TRBV6-3
j_gene: TRBJ2-2
abundance: NA
CDR3aa: CASSYSLGKSTGELFF
CDR3nt: TGTGCCAGCAGTTACTCGCTCGGGAAGTCCACCGGGGAGCTGTTTTTT

d_gene: TRBD1
v_gene: TRBV7-6
j_gene: TRBJ1-4
abundance: NA
CDR3aa: CASSLRPGGASNEKLFF
CDR3nt: TGTGCCAGCAGCTTAAGGCCAGGGGGTGCCTCAAATGAAAAACTGTTTTTT

d_gene: TRBD1
v_gene: TRBV24-1
j_gene: TRBJ2-4
abundance: NA
CDR3aa: CATSDGEQGRDIQYF
CDR3nt: TGTGCCACCAGTGATGGGGAACAGGGGCGGGACATTCAGTACTTC

d_gene: TRBD1
v_gene: TRBV6-5
j_gene: TRBJ1-2
abundance: NA
CDR3aa: CASTRGHGYTF
CDR3nt: TGTGCCAGCACCAGGGGGCATGGCTACACCTTC

d_gene: NA
v_gene: TRBV6-2/TRBV6-3
j_gene: TRBJ2-5
abundance: NA
CDR3aa: CASSFVSSQETQYF
CDR3nt: TGTGCTAGCAGTTTTGTCAGTTCCCAAGAGACCCAGTACTTC

d_gene: NA
v_gene: TRBV30
j_gene: TRBJ1-4
abundance: NA
CDR3aa: CAWSVVAGLREKLFF
CDR3nt: TGTGCCTGGAGTGTTGTGGCGGGGCTCCGAGAAAAACTGTTTTTT

d_gene: NA
v_gene: TRBV20-1
j_gene: TRBJ1-1
abundance: NA
CDR3aa: CSASEGGAGEAFF
CDR3nt: TGCAGTGCTAGTGAGGGGGGGGCCGGTGAAGCTTTCTTT